Below are 21 T cell receptor beta chains sequenced from a single sample in a study of PD-L1 blockade in urothelial cancer. The time point: peripheral blood 6 weeks after treatment start. The method was immunoSEQ multiplex PCR; TCRdb's version includes in-frame clones alone and lacks a portion of them. Counted here are 80,000 to 95,000 clones, over 65% occurring once; the ten biggest clones make up 8.4%. Sequencing used PBMCs, obtained around atezolizumab (anti-PD-L1) treatment. These receptors all come from a man between 65 and 85 years old with urothelial cancer.

The count of this clone is one. This chain joins TRBV10-3 and TRBJ2-2, with D hard to call. Germline values: CDR1 ENHRY, CDR2 SYGVKD. V was pared by 3 bases and J by 4 bases, with 9 bases between. This CDR3 is 14 amino acids long. CDR3: CAISDRQATGELFF. CDR3 nucleotides: TGTGCCATCAGTGATCGGCAGGCCACCGGGGAGCTGTTTTTT.

The chain employs TRBV5-1 and TRBJ2-2; D possibly corresponds to TRBD1 (6 bases). The CDR3 has 14 residues. Germline V gene lookup returns CDR1 SGHRS and CDR2 YFSETQ. V lost 8 bases and J lost 3, with 14 bases in between. The CDR3 DNA reads TGCGCCAGTGAACAGGGATGGGACACCGGGGAGCTGTTTTTT. Translating it yields CASEQGWDTGELFF.

V and J are TRBV7-2 and TRBJ1-1; possible D gene TRBD1, 6 bases. The length of the CDR3 is 15 residues. Trimming removed 5 bases from V and 4 bases from J, with 17 bases in between. Germline lookup yields CDR1 SGHTA and CDR2 FQGNSA. For the CDR3, the DNA is TGTGCCAGCAGCCAGGGGCGGGGGCCTACCACTGAAGCTTTCTTT. Residues: CASSQGRGPTTEAFF.

This chain joins TRBV11-1 and TRBJ1-4, with 7 bases lining up with TRBD1. The length of the CDR3 is 15 residues. CDR1 and CDR2 (germline): SGHAT, FQDESV (reference sequence). V was clipped by 5 bases and J by 1 base; unmatched bases: 4. CDR3 nucleotides: TGTGCCAGCAGCCCCCGGGACAGAACTAATGAAAAACTGTTTTTT. It codes for CASSPRDRTNEKLFF.

The genes are TRBV7-2 and TRBJ2-1; 7 bases line up with TRBD2. The CDR3 has 16 residues. The germline gives CDR1 SGHTA, CDR2 FQGNSA. The ends lost 5 bases at V and 2 bases at J; junction bases unmatched: 9. CDR3 region: CASSLRGTGPYNEQFF. The CDR3 DNA reads TGTGCCAGCAGCCTGCGGGGGACTGGGCCCTACAATGAGCAGTTCTTC.

DNA of the CDR3: TGTGCCAGCAGTTTATTGGCAGGGGAAGATGGCTACACCTTC. Encoded protein: CASSLLAGEDGYTF. The chain uses TRBV27 and TRBJ1-2, with D possibly being TRBD1 (6 bases). Germline V gene data show CDR1 as MNHEY and CDR2 as SMNVEV (reference sequence). Trimming took 1 base from V and 6 from J, leaving 12 bases between them. This CDR3 is 14 amino acids long.

The gene calls are TRBV19 and TRBJ2-1; D not resolved. The CDR3 loop spans 12 amino acids. CDR1 and CDR2 from the germline V gene are LNHDA and SQIVND (reference sequence). V was trimmed by 10 bases and J by 5 bases, leaving 12 bases between them. Written as DNA, the CDR3 is TGTGCCACCCAGATGGTGAACAATGAGCAGTTCTTC. It codes for CATQMVNNEQFF.

This rearrangement joins TRBV4-3 to TRBJ1-2, with 8 bases identical to TRBD1. The CDR3 length is 17 residues. CDR1 is LGHNA and CDR2 is YSLEER in the germline V gene. Unmatched junction bases numbered 13, after V lost 3 bases and J lost 4 bases. The CDR3 region has the DNA TGCGCCAGCAGCCACCTCGATGCAGGGGGCCGGGCCTATGGCTACACCTTC. Translation gives CASSHLDAGGRAYGYTF.

The genes are TRBV5-6 and TRBJ2-5; weak D call: TRBD1 (5 bases). In germline, CDR1 is SGHDT, CDR2 YYEEEE. V lost 1 base and J 5 bases, leaving 15 bases between the germline ends. This CDR3 contains 15 residues. This CDR3 is CASSLISAGLETQYF. CDR3 nucleotide sequence: TGTGCCAGCAGCTTGATATCGGCAGGGTTGGAGACCCAGTACTTC. Supplemented by reference TRBV5-6 and TRBJ2-5, the full variable domain reads DAGVTQSPTHLIKTRGQQVTLRCSPKSGHDTVSWYQQALGQGPQFIFQYYEEEERQRGNFPDRFSGHQFPNYSSELNVNALLLGDSALYLCASSLISAGLETQYFGPGTRLLVL.

This chain uses TRBV10-1 with TRBJ1-1; 11 bases match TRBD1. J was trimmed by 4 bases and V by 5 bases; bases with no gene match: 6. The CDR3 totals 15 residues. Germline V lookup: CDR1 WNHNN, CDR2 SYGVQD (reference sequence). CDR3 nucleotide sequence: TGCGCCAGCAGTTCCTCCGGGACAGGGGGCACTGAAGCTTTCTTT. Translation gives CASSSSGTGGTEAFF.

The chain combines TRBV2 with TRBJ2-5, with 9 bases fitting TRBD1. The CDR3 is 18 amino acids. Trimming removed 3 bases from V and 0 bases from J; junction bases left unmatched: 11. CDR1 and CDR2 (germline): SNHLY, FYNNEI. CDR3 protein: CASSEPGQGASYQETQYF. For the CDR3, the DNA is TGTGCCAGCAGTGAGCCGGGACAGGGCGCCTCGTACCAAGAGACCCAGTACTTC.

The chain is built from TRBV10-3 and TRBJ2-7, with TRBD1 matching 7 bases. V dropped 0 bases and J dropped 0; count of bases not matched to a gene: 2. The CDR3 contains 15 residues. The V gene's germline CDR1 is ENHRY and CDR2 SYGVKD. CDR3 region: CAISESEGASYEQYF. The CDR3 coding sequence is TGTGCCATCAGTGAGTCCGAGGGGGCCTCCTACGAGCAGTACTTC.

The V call is TRBV13, the J call TRBJ2-7; 9 nucleotides line up with TRBD1. The length of the CDR3 is 15 residues. The J segment lost 2 bases and the V segment lost 5 bases, leaving 7 bases of the junction unmatched. Germline V gene data show CDR1 as PRHDT and CDR2 as FYEKMQ (reference sequence). The CDR3 coding sequence is TGTGCCAGCAGCCAGGGACAGGGAGGGGCCTACGAGCAGTACTTC. It yields the protein CASSQGQGGAYEQYF.

V usage is TRBV5-1 and J usage is TRBJ1-1; TRBD1 matches at 8 bases. The V gene's germline CDR1 is SGHRS and CDR2 YFSETQ. Germline trimming cut 4 bases from V and 3 bases from J; bases unmatched to any gene: 8. The CDR3 is 15 amino acids. CDR3 bases: TGCGCCAGCAGCCTTGGACAGGGAAAAGACACTGAAGCTTTCTTT. Its translation is CASSLGQGKDTEAFF.

The rearrangement uses TRBV27 and TRBJ2-1; TRBD2 aligns across 10 bases. This CDR3 comprises 18 residues. The V segment lost 7 bases and the J segment 2 bases; nucleotides outside the gene matches: 14. CDR1 is MNHEY and CDR2 is SMNVEV in the germline V gene (reference sequence). The CDR3 spells CASKKRAEAGGPYNEQFF. CDR3 DNA sequence: TGTGCCAGCAAAAAGAGGGCGGAAGCGGGAGGGCCCTACAATGAGCAGTTCTTC.

The chain has TRBV19 and TRBJ1-2, with 9 bases aligning to TRBD1. Germline V gene data show CDR1 as LNHDA and CDR2 as SQIVND (reference sequence). The trim removed 5 bases at V and 1 base at J, leaving 5 bases unmatched. This CDR3 comprises 15 residues. CDR3 sequence reads: CASSYGTGINYGYTF. The CDR3 DNA is TGTGCCAGTAGTTACGGGACAGGGATTAACTATGGCTACACCTTC.

The J gene is TRBJ1-1, the V gene TRBV14; possibly TRBD1 for D (5 bases). The CDR3 totals 18 residues. Trimming removed 1 base from V and 4 bases from J, with 22 bases in between. CDR1 is SGHDN and CDR2 is FVKESK in the germline V gene. CDR3 sequence reads: CASSQVTSLGGGGTEAFF. The CDR3 nucleotides read TGTGCCAGCAGCCAAGTGACCTCCCTCGGGGGGGGAGGCACTGAAGCTTTCTTT.

Notes on this clone: Within the sample, other DNA sequences also encode this same CDR3. The V gene is TRBV29-1, the J gene TRBJ2-1; possible D gene TRBD1, 5 bases. V lost 3 bases, J lost 8 bases, and 14 bases lay in between. Germline CDR1 and CDR2: SQVTM and ANQGSEA. The CDR3 runs to 13 residues. This chain's CDR3 is CSVEGQVGDEQFF. Here the CDR3 DNA reads TGCAGCGTTGAGGGGCAGGTGGGCGATGAGCAGTTCTTC.

For the CDR3, the DNA is TGTGCCAGCAGTGGAGGGGGGGGGACCGGCTACACCTTC. This gives the protein CASSGGGGTGYTF. The rearrangement joins TRBV2 to TRBJ1-2; D might be TRBD1 (6 bases). Germline V gene lookup returns CDR1 SNHLY and CDR2 FYNNEI. V was pared by 4 bases and J by 8 bases, with 14 bases between. This CDR3 comprises 13 residues.

This chain connects TRBV9 to TRBJ2-1; D unclear. Trimming shortened V by 1 base and J by 0 bases, and 11 bases separated the two germline ends. From germline, CDR1 is SGDLS and CDR2 YYNGEE. This CDR3 is built from 16 residues. CDR3: CASSVIAASSYNEQFF. CDR3 coding DNA: TGTGCCAGCAGCGTAATAGCTGCTAGCTCCTACAATGAGCAGTTCTTC.

This clone was detected a few times. The V call is TRBV11-2, the J call TRBJ2-2; D perhaps matches TRBD2 (5 bases). In germline, CDR1 is SGHAT, CDR2 FQNNGV. V shed 3 bases and J shed 0 bases, with 5 bases lying between them. The CDR3 is 14 residues long. The CDR3: CASSFGANTGELFF. DNA for the CDR3: TGTGCCAGCAGCTTCGGGGCGAACACCGGGGAGCTGTTTTTT.